This T cell receptor (beta chain) was recorded in a study of T-cell memory formation after mild COVID-19. Study-level findings and limits: Proof of SARS-CoV-2 specificity was absent for the second-wave clones that crested on day 37.

TCRdb passed the 5' RACE reads through MiXCR, listing each CDR3 protein once. The sample shows a few hundred thousand distinct CDR3 sequences, roughly 22% of them seen only once. This clonotype was recorded a few times. Its antigen is unidentified. V was pared by 7 bases and J by 11 bases, with 11 bases between. The CDR3 covers 10 residues. Germline loops: CDR1 MNHEY, CDR2 SVGAGI. The sample comprised PBMCs or a T cell subset sorted from them (not recorded which). This TCR was recovered from an adult woman who had mild COVID-19 (a few samples of this study predate the infection). Cell type and time point are not known. The V gene is TRBV6-5, the J gene TRBJ1-1; D not resolved. CDR3: CASTFRMAFF. CDR3 DNA sequence: TGTGCCAGCACCTTTCGCATGGCTTTCTTT.